This entry lists 30 T cell receptor beta chains sequenced from one sample in a study of cytomegalovirus exposure and HLA in healthy donors. The PCR contained 60 Vbeta and 13 Jbeta primers. Here immunoSEQ multiplex PCR was the method, and the copy in TCRdb shows in-frame clones only, minus some. This sample contains over 60,000 clones. Sequencing was performed on PBMCs. The receptor set was obtained from a female donor in good health and CMV-seropositive.

V usage is TRBV18 and J usage is TRBJ2-7; the match to TRBD1 covers 9 bases. With V trimmed by 1 base and J by 4 bases, 5 bases remained unmatched. The CDR3 spans 15 residues. Germline CDR1 is KGHSH and CDR2 is LQKENI. CDR3 DNA sequence: TGTGCCAGCTCACCACTCACAGGGGGCGAATACGAGCAGTACTTC. Translation: CASSPLTGGEYEQYF.

This chain joins TRBV19 and TRBJ2-3; D possibly corresponds to TRBD2 (5 bases). The germline CDR1 and CDR2 sequences are LNHDA and SQIVND (reference sequence). The CDR3 covers 13 residues. V lost 6 bases and J lost 1, with 8 bases in between. The CDR3 DNA reads TGTGCCAGTAGCCACGGGGGCACAGATACGCAGTATTTT. This codes for CASSHGGTDTQYF.

The rearrangement links TRBV7-2 to TRBJ2-5; D is unresolved. Deletions cut 1 base from V and 4 bases from J, with 10 bases between. CDR1 is SGHTA, CDR2 FQGNSA, per germline. This CDR3 is 14 amino acids long. The DNA for the CDR3 is TGTGCCAGCAGCTTAGATTCGGTTGGAGAGACCCAGTACTTC. This codes for CASSLDSVGETQYF.

The rearrangement links TRBV15 to TRBJ1-2, with D perhaps matching TRBD1 (6 bases). V lost 0 bases and J 4 bases, leaving 15 bases between the germline ends. Germline V lookup: CDR1 LNHNV, CDR2 YYDKDF (reference sequence). CDR3 length: 16 residues. The CDR3 reads CATSRDPAGVTYGYTF. The CDR3 DNA is TGTGCCACCAGCAGAGATCCCGCAGGGGTTACCTATGGCTACACCTTC.

On this clone: At one of its ends the junction is not consistent with the germline gene, which may arise from a read error. This chain uses TRBV5-1 with TRBJ1-1; unclear D gene. Germline CDR1 is SGHRS and CDR2 is YFSETQ. The CDR3 runs to 13 residues. CDR3 DNA: TGCGCCAGCAGCCGGGAGGCTAACACTGTAGCTTTCTTT. Amino acid sequence: CASSREANTVAFF.

The DNA for the CDR3 is TGTGCCAGCAGCTCGAGTCCAGGGGCAGGGAACCGGGGCTACACCTTC. This sequence encodes CASSSSPGAGNRGYTF. The gene calls are TRBV7-9 and TRBJ1-2; maybe TRBD1 (6 bases). Germline V lookup: CDR1 SEHNR, CDR2 FQNEAQ (reference sequence). Trimming removed 4 bases at V and 8 bases at J, with 23 bases between. The CDR3 loop spans 16 amino acids.

The chain has TRBV7-2 and TRBJ1-1, with 10 nucleotides matching TRBD1. V lost 8 bases to trimming and J lost 4 bases; unmatched junction nucleotides: 13. The CDR3 runs to 16 residues. The germline gives CDR1 SGHTA, CDR2 FQGNSA. CDR3 sequence: CASARTGGFVTTEAFF. CDR3 DNA: TGTGCCAGCGCCCGGACAGGGGGTTTTGTGACCACTGAAGCTTTCTTT.

The J gene is TRBJ2-7, the V gene TRBV7-8; D gene ambiguous. This CDR3 region has 16 residues. The ends were cut back, 1 base at V and 6 bases at J, with 19 bases in the middle. Germline-derived CDR1 and CDR2 are SGHVS and FQNEAQ. The CDR3 nucleotides read TGTGCCAGCAGCTTAGGGAGTGAGGTTACGGCCCGCGAGCAGTACTTC. Translated, it gives CASSLGSEVTAREQYF.

The rearrangement uses TRBV11-2 and TRBJ2-7, with D unclear. This CDR3 region has 13 residues. The V end was cut by 6 bases, the J end by 3 bases, with 12 bases between. Germline V CDR1 and CDR2: SGHAT, FQNNGV. The CDR3 loop is CASSSERRYEQYF. The CDR3 bases are TGTGCCAGCAGTTCGGAGCGCCGCTACGAGCAGTACTTC.

The chain employs TRBV6-1 and TRBJ1-6; D ambiguous. V was trimmed by 2 bases and J by 8 bases, leaving 10 bases between them. Germline assignment: CDR1 MNHNS and CDR2 SASEGT. The CDR3 runs to 14 residues. The CDR3 reads CASSEFNIHSPLHF. In DNA form, the CDR3 reads TGTGCCAGCAGTGAATTTAACATACATTCACCCCTCCACTTT.

This chain joins TRBV19 and TRBJ1-1; D remains ambiguous. Germline CDR1 is LNHDA and CDR2 is SQIVND (reference sequence). This CDR3 has 15 residues. V was pared by 1 base and J by 3 bases, with 12 bases between. CDR3 protein: CASSIVPGWDTEAFF. In nucleotides, the CDR3 is TGTGCCAGTAGTATAGTCCCAGGATGGGACACTGAAGCTTTCTTT.

This sequence joins TRBV18 and TRBJ1-2; a possible D gene is TRBD1 (5 bases). Germline V CDR1 and CDR2: KGHSH, LQKENI. The CDR3 length is 14 residues. V lost 3 bases and J lost 2, with 10 bases in between. The DNA for the CDR3 is TGTGCCAGCTCACCCGGGGGTACGAACTATGGCTACACCTTC. It translates to CASSPGGTNYGYTF. Drawing the rest from reference TRBV18 and TRBJ1-2, the complete variable domain is NAGVMQNPRHLVRRRGQEARLRCSPMKGHSHVYWYRQLPEEGLKFMVYLQKENIIDESGMPKERFSAEFPKEGPSILRIQQVVRGDSAAYFCASSPGGTNYGYTFGSGTRLTVV.

This chain connects TRBV19 to TRBJ2-1; 8 bases are a match to TRBD2. CDR3 length: 17 amino acids. CDR1 is LNHDA and CDR2 is SQIVND in the germline V gene (reference sequence). Trimming cost V 10 bases and J 4 bases; bases outside gene matches: 18. Written as DNA, the CDR3 is TGTGCCACAAAAAACTTCGATACTAGCGGAGTTTACAATGAGCAGTTCTTC. Protein product: CATKNFDTSGVYNEQFF. The full variable domain, completed using reference TRBV19 and TRBJ2-1, is DGGITQSPKYLFRKEGQNVTLSCEQNLNHDAMYWYRQDPGQGLRLIYYSQIVNDFQKGDIAEGYSVSREKKESFPLTVTSAQKNPTAFYLCATKNFDTSGVYNEQFFGPGTRLTVL.

The chain is built from TRBV4-2 and TRBJ1-5; 7 nucleotides align to TRBD1. Germline V lookup: CDR1 LGHNA, CDR2 YNFKEQ. The V gene end was trimmed by 5 bases and the J gene end by 0 bases; junction bases not matched to a gene: 7. The CDR3 loop spans 16 amino acids. The CDR3 nucleotides are TGTGCCAGCAGCGCGACGACAGGGAGTAGCAATCAGCCCCAGCATTTT. As protein: CASSATTGSSNQPQHF.

This chain uses TRBV29-1 with TRBJ1-1; tentative D call: TRBD1 (5 bases). CDR3 length: 13 residues. Trimming stripped 6 bases from V and 2 bases from J, with 13 bases between. Germline loops: CDR1 SQVTM, CDR2 ANQGSEA. The DNA for the CDR3 is TGCAGCGTGGCGGGGGTATCAAACACTGAAGCTTTCTTT. Its protein product is CSVAGVSNTEAFF.

Worth noting for this clone: At one end the junction does not follow the germline gene, possibly because of a read error. This specimen includes other DNA sequences encoding the same CDR3. This chain links TRBV6-6 with TRBJ1-2, with 7 bases that match TRBD1. Germline V CDR1 and CDR2: MNHNY, SVGAGI (reference sequence). CDR3 size: 16 residues. The CDR3 nucleotides are TGCGCCAGCAGTTACCCACCGGGACAGTTTAACTATGGCTACACCTTC. It codes for CASSYPPGQFNYGYTF.

The rearrangement links TRBV5-6 to TRBJ2-5, with 7 bases lining up with TRBD2. Germline V CDR1 and CDR2: SGHDT, YYEEEE. The CDR3 spans 12 residues. V dropped 4 bases and J dropped 11; count of bases not matched to a gene: 8. The CDR3 nucleotides are TGTGCCAGCAGCCTGGGAGGGATAGAGCAGTACTTC. This sequence encodes CASSLGGIEQYF.

The rearrangement uses TRBV4-1 and TRBJ2-7; 10 bases line up with TRBD2. Germline CDR1 and CDR2: MGHRA and YSYEKL. This CDR3 has 16 amino acids. With V trimmed by 1 base and J by 6 bases, 9 bases remained unmatched. CDR3 DNA sequence: TGCGCCAGCAGCCAAGCAGTAACTAGCGGGGTATCCGAGCAGTACTTC. Translated, it gives CASSQAVTSGVSEQYF.

The chain has TRBV6-5 and TRBJ1-2; 9 nucleotides line up with TRBD1. Germline V CDR1 and CDR2: MNHEY, SVGAGI. The CDR3 loop spans 13 amino acids. V lost 5 bases, J lost 4 bases, and 2 bases stayed unmatched. DNA of the CDR3: TGTGCCAGCAGTGACAGGGGGGTCTATGGCTACACCTTC. Its translation: CASSDRGVYGYTF.

This chain uses TRBV18 with TRBJ2-2; the D gene is possibly TRBD1 (5 bases). V was pared by 2 bases and J by 2 bases, with 9 bases between. CDR3 length: 15 residues. Germline V lookup: CDR1 KGHSH, CDR2 LQKENI. The CDR3 protein is CASSPGAINTGELFF. CDR3 DNA sequence: TGTGCCAGCTCACCAGGGGCCATCAACACCGGGGAGCTGTTTTTT.

The chain has TRBV6-1 and TRBJ1-1; 7 bases agree with TRBD1. Per the germline V gene, CDR1 is MNHNS and CDR2 is SASEGT. The CDR3 totals 14 residues. Germline trimming cut 8 bases from V and 0 bases from J; bases unmatched to any gene: 6. CDR3 protein: CASVSGTVNTEAFF. CDR3 nucleotide sequence: TGTGCCAGCGTATCCGGGACAGTGAACACTGAAGCTTTCTTT.

CDR3 protein: CASSLWPGTGNTIYF. CDR3 bases: TGTGCCAGCAGTTTATGGCCGGGAACTGGAAACACCATATATTTT. The V call is TRBV28, the J call TRBJ1-3, with no clear D. This CDR3 is built from 15 residues. Trimming pared 0 bases from V and 2 bases from J, leaving 8 bases between. Germline V gene lookup returns CDR1 MDHEN and CDR2 SYDVKM.

The chain's CDR3 is CASSYSRGLNYGYTF. The DNA for the CDR3 is TGTGCCAGCAGTTACTCGCGGGGGCTTAACTATGGCTACACCTTC. This chain links TRBV6-5 with TRBJ1-2, with a tentative D call TRBD1 (6 bases). Per the germline V gene, CDR1 is MNHEY and CDR2 is SVGAGI. The CDR3 consists of 15 residues. Between the trimmed V and J ends, which lost 0 bases and 1 base, there was a span of 9 bases.

The chain couples TRBV5-4 to TRBJ1-3; 8 nucleotides match TRBD1. This CDR3 contains 14 residues. CDR1 SGHNT and CDR2 YYREEE come from the germline V gene (reference sequence). The trim removed 6 bases at V and 2 bases at J, leaving 4 bases unmatched. The CDR3 nucleotides are TGTGCCAGCACCCTGGACAGGGCTGGAAACACCATATATTTT. Translating gives CASTLDRAGNTIYF.

The rearrangement uses TRBV4-2 and TRBJ2-7; 10 nucleotides agree with TRBD2. The CDR3 contains 14 residues. Germline CDR1 and CDR2: LGHNA and YNFKEQ. Trimming cost V 4 bases and J 6 bases; bases outside gene matches: 6. CDR3 coding DNA: TGTGCCAGCAGCCCGGTAGCGGGAGGTGCCGAGCAGTACTTC. This encodes CASSPVAGGAEQYF.

V and J are TRBV28 and TRBJ1-4, with D tentatively TRBD1 (6 bases). CDR1 is MDHEN, CDR2 SYDVKM, per germline. Trimming stripped 7 bases from V and 6 bases from J, with 18 bases between. There are 15 residues in the CDR3. The CDR3 region is CASTPSRAGDEKLFF. The CDR3 DNA reads TGTGCCAGCACCCCTTCCAGGGCAGGGGATGAAAAACTGTTTTTT.

The chain links TRBV7-2 to TRBJ2-4; the match to TRBD1 covers 7 bases. Germline CDR1 and CDR2: SGHTA and FQGNSA. The ends lost 5 bases at V and 13 bases at J; junction bases unmatched: 5. The CDR3 runs to 11 residues. The CDR3 sequence: CASSGDRKQYF. The DNA of the CDR3 is TGTGCCAGCAGCGGGGACAGAAAGCAGTACTTC.

CDR3 residues: CATSSPGQGDQPQHF. Here the CDR3 DNA reads TGTGCCACCAGCAGCCCGGGACAGGGGGATCAGCCCCAGCATTTT. The chain employs TRBV15 and TRBJ1-5; TRBD1 aligns across 11 bases. Germline lookup yields CDR1 LNHNV and CDR2 YYDKDF (reference sequence). With V trimmed by 3 bases and J by 5 bases, 3 bases remained unmatched. The CDR3 is 15 amino acids.

The chain carries TRBV9 and TRBJ2-3; D perhaps matches TRBD2 (5 bases). V lost 3 bases to trimming and J lost 3 bases, with 8 bases between them. This CDR3 comprises 13 residues. Germline loops: CDR1 SGDLS, CDR2 YYNGEE. The CDR3 DNA reads TGTGCCAGCAGCGCCGGGGATACAGATACGCAGTATTTT. It translates to CASSAGDTDTQYF.

This sequence joins TRBV6-5 and TRBJ2-1; 7 bases agree with TRBD2. V was clipped by 7 bases and J by 1 base; unmatched bases: 7. There are 15 residues in the CDR3. CDR1 is MNHEY and CDR2 is SVGAGI in the germline V gene. The CDR3 DNA reads as TGTGCCAGCACGACAGCTAGCGGTTCCTACAATGAGCAGTTCTTC. Protein sequence: CASTTASGSYNEQFF.